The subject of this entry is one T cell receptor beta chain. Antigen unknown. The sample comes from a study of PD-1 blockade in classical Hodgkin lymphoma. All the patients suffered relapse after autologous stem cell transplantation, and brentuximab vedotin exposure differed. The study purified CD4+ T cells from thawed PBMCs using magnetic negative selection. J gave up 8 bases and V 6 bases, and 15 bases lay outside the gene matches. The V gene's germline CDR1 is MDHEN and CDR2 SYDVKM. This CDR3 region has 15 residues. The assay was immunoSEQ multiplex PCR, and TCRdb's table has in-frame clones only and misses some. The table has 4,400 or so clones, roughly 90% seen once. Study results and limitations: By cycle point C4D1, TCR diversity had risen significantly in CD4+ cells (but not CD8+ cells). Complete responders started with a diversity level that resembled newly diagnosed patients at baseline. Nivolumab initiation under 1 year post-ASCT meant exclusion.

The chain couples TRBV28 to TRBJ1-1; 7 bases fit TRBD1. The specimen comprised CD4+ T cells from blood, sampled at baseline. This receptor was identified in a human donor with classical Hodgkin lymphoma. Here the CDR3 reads CASSPPTGSVVEAFF. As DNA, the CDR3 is TGTGCCAGCAGCCCTCCGACAGGGTCCGTTGTCGAAGCTTTCTTT.